The T cell receptor beta chain under discussion was sequenced for a study of T-cell reconstitution after alpha-beta-depleted transplantation in children. The CDR3 runs 15 residues. Germline V gene data show CDR1 as LGHDT and CDR2 as YNNKEL (reference sequence). Trimming cost V 0 bases and J 6 bases; bases outside gene matches: 7. Preparing the TCRbeta library involved the use of unique molecular identifiers. One entry per CDR3 protein results from TCRdb running MiXCR on the PCR reads. The sample shows around 580,000 distinct CDR3 sequences, over 25% of them seen only once. This clonotype was found once.

The sample was PBMCs, taken before TCRalphabeta/CD19-depleted stem cell transplant. The source is a boy under two years old with Wiskott-Aldrich syndrome, due to receive a stem cell transplant. The chain uses TRBV3-1 and TRBJ1-2; 7 positions agree with TRBD1. CDR3 bases: TGTGCCAGCAGCCAAGATCGTAGACAGGGCAATGGCTACACCTTC. It translates to CASSQDRRQGNGYTF. Variable domain in full (rest from reference TRBV3-1 and TRBJ1-2): DTAVSQTPKYLVTQMGNDKSIKCEQNLGHDTMYWYKQDSKKFLKIMFSYNNKELIINETVPNRFSPKSPDKAHLNLHINSLELGDSAVYFCASSQDRRQGNGYTFGSGTRLTVV.